The present TCR beta chain was sequenced within a study of tumor and adjacent non-tumor tissue in lung cancer. Turning to the study itself: Histology: around twelve adenocarcinoma, a couple of squamous cell carcinoma, 1 small cell lung cancer. Patients were aged roughly 31 to 76, roughly nine men and about five women, stage I to III. Samples averaged around 4 million productive TCRbeta reads each.

This clonotype was seen only a few times. Three rounds of nested PCR, following a modified ARM-PCR protocol, produced the TCRbeta library. MiXCR, applied by TCRdb to the multiplex PCR reads, yields one record per CDR3 protein. The repertoire has approximately 130,000 distinct CDR3 sequences, about 66% of them found once; the top ten carry more than 10%. The V end lost 6 bases, the J end lost 7 bases, and 16 bases lay between the germline ends. Germline V CDR1 and CDR2: SGHRS, YFSETQ. The CDR3 is 13 residues long. RNA was extracted from bulk tissue without any cell sorting. The sequencing input was lung tumor tissue. This clonotype was obtained from a young man with non-small cell lung cancer. The rearrangement uses TRBV5-1 and TRBJ1-1; no firm D call. This CDR3 reads CASKPGLEGEAFF. The CDR3 DNA reads as TGCGCCAGCAAACCCGGGTTGGAGGGTGAAGCTTTCTTT.